The TCR beta chain under discussion was sequenced for a study of cytomegalovirus exposure and HLA in healthy donors. Overall study results and limits: When a later analysis was performed, an Asian-associated ancestry cluster reportedly had fewer N-insertions than the approximately 690-donor mean.

Notes on this clone: Its antigen remains unknown.

PCR amplification relied on 60 Vbeta primers (plus 13 Jbeta primers). Measured with immunoSEQ multiplex PCR; TCRdb has only the in-frame clones, and not every one. The sample lists about 160,000 clones; about three quarters were seen once. The CDR3 covers 14 residues. The V end lost 6 bases, the J end lost 13 bases, and 19 bases lay between the germline ends. Germline-derived CDR1 and CDR2 are MNHEY and SMNVEV (reference sequence). The receptor was isolated from a woman in her twenties or thirties in good health and CMV-seronegative. The rearrangement links TRBV27 to TRBJ1-6; possibly TRBD1 for D (5 bases). Sequences were obtained from PBMCs. The CDR3 sequence is CASSTGTGVGPLHF. In nucleotides, the CDR3 is TGTGCCAGCAGCACCGGGACGGGGGTCGGTCCCCTCCACTTT.